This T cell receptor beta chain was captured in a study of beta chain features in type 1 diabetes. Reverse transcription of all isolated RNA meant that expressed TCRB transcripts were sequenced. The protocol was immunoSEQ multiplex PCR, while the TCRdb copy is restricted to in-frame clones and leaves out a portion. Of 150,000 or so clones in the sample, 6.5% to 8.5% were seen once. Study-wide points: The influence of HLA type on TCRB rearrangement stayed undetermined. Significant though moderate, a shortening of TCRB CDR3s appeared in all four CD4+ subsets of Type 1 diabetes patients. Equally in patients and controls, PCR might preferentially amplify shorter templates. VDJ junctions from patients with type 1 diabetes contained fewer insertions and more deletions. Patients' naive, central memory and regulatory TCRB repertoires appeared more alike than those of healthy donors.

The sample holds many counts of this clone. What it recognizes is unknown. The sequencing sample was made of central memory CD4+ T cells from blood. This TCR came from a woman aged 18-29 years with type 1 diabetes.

The CDR3 here is CASTTRAGPGNEQFF. In DNA form, the CDR3 reads TGTGCCAGCACGACAAGGGCAGGGCCCGGCAATGAGCAGTTCTTC. The chain links TRBV2 to TRBJ2-1; tentatively, D is TRBD1 (5 bases). Germline assignment: CDR1 SNHLY and CDR2 FYNNEI. The CDR3 runs 15 residues. Trimming left V 7 bases short and J 6 bases short, with 19 bases between.